The rows below give T cell receptor beta chains drawn from one sample of a study of blood T cell repertoires in COVID-19. Assay used: immunoSEQ multiplex PCR; TCRdb lists only in-frame clones, some missing. The table shows 71,000 or so clones, with about 79% occurring only once. What was sequenced was peripheral blood. Receptor source: a man in his 70s with acute or convalescent COVID-19. Each CDR3 is given with its conserved first and last residue. A D gene is named only where the DNA matches it firmly. Where a row states a size, it is once, few, many or the class of an expanded clone; other rows omit it.

d_call clone_size j_call v_call cdr3_nt cdr3_aa
TRBD1 - TRBJ1-5 TRBV5-6 TGTGCCAGCAGCTTTGGGGACAGGGGGCATTATAGCAATCAGCCCCAGCATTTT CASSFGDRGHYSNQPQHF
TRBD1 - TRBJ1-3 TRBV6-7 TGTGCCAGCTCTACCCGACAGGGGGAAAACACCATATATTTT CASSTRQGENTIYF
- - TRBJ2-6 TRBV6-1 TGTGCCAGCAGTGAAGCTGCGGTCTCTGGGGCCAACGTCCTGACTTTC CASSEAAVSGANVLTF
TRBD2 - TRBJ2-7 TRBV27 TGTGCCAGCAGTTTACTGACGGGACTAGCGAGATACGAGCAGTACTTC CASSLLTGLARYEQYF
- - TRBJ2-2 TRBV7-8 TGTGCCAGCATCAAGACAGAGAACACCGGGGAGCTGTTTTTT CASIKTENTGELFF
TRBD1 - TRBJ1-4 TRBV9 TGTGCCAGCAGCTCAGGGGGCAGGGAAAAACTGTTTTTT CASSSGGREKLFF
- - TRBJ2-3 TRBV30 TGTGCCTGGACCCCCCGGACAGATACGCAGTATTTT CAWTPRTDTQYF
- - TRBJ2-2 TRBV6-4 TGTGCCAGCAGTGACTCGGAGACAGTCAACACCGGGGAGCTGTTTTTT CASSDSETVNTGELFF
- - TRBJ1-2 TRBV7-8 TGTGCCAGCAGCTTACGGACAGCAAACTATGGCTACACCTTC CASSLRTANYGYTF
TRBD2 - TRBJ2-1 TRBV19 TGTGCCAGCCGGGAGGGCGGGAAATCAGACAATGAGCAGTTCTTC CASREGGKSDNEQFF
TRBD1 - TRBJ1-5 TRBV9 TGTGCCAGCAGCTTCGGACAGGGGTACAATCAGCCCCAGCATTTT CASSFGQGYNQPQHF
- - TRBJ1-1 TRBV24-1 TGTGCCACCAGTGATCACAGTCTCTCCGGGAACACTGAAGCTTTCTTT CATSDHSLSGNTEAFF
- - TRBJ1-2 TRBV7-2 TGTGCCAGCAGCTTAGAGGGGGGGTACGGCTACACCTTC CASSLEGGYGYTF
- - TRBJ1-3 TRBV29-1 TGCAGCGTTGGACAGAGCTCTGGAAACACCATATATTTT CSVGQSSGNTIYF
- - TRBJ2-2 TRBV5-6 TGTGCCAGCAGCATCACAGGGTTCGGGGAGCTGTTTTTT CASSITGFGELFF
TRBD2 - TRBJ2-7 TRBV19 TGTGCCAGTAGTATAAGAGCGGGAGGCGCCTCCTACGAGCAGTACTTC CASSIRAGGASYEQYF
- few TRBJ1-1 TRBV10-3 TGTGCCATCAGTGAGTCGGGGGGATACGGCACTGAAGCTTTCTTT CAISESGGYGTEAFF
- - TRBJ1-1 TRBV19 TGTGCCAGTAGTATACTTCCGGGAGGGAACACTGAAGCTTTCTTT CASSILPGGNTEAFF
TRBD1 once TRBJ1-2 TRBV5-1 TGCGCCAGCAGCGCGGCGGACAGGGCTAACTATGGCTACACCTTC CASSAADRANYGYTF
- - TRBJ2-7 TRBV7-3 TGTGCCAGCAGCCAGAGGGCGCCCGTAGAGCAGTACTTC CASSQRAPVEQYF
TRBD1 - TRBJ2-5 TRBV19 TGTGCCAGTAGTGAGAACACGGGACAGCGAGGGTGGGAGACCCAGTACTTC CASSENTGQRGWETQYF
- once TRBJ2-1 TRBV9 TGTGCCAGCAGCGTAGGACCCGCGGGACAGATGAACAATGAGCAGTTCTTC CASSVGPAGQMNNEQFF
- - TRBJ2-1 TRBV5-6 TGTGCCAGCAGCTTTGGGGCCAGGGCTACCTACAATGAGCAGTTCTTC CASSFGARATYNEQFF
- - TRBJ2-1 TRBV19 TGTGCCAGTAAACGAACGGGAGTCTCCTACAATGAGCAGTTCTTC CASKRTGVSYNEQFF
- once TRBJ2-3 TRBV29-1 TGCAGCTCAGAATCTCGAGTGGGAGTATATGCAGATACGCAGTATTTT CSSESRVGVYADTQYF
- - TRBJ2-6 TRBV5-5 TGTGCCAGCGTTGGGGGGTTTAACTCTGGGGCCAACGTCCTGACTTTC CASVGGFNSGANVLTF
- - TRBJ1-6 TRBV28 TGTGCCAGCAGCCAGGGGACCTATAATTCACCCCTCCACTTT CASSQGTYNSPLHF
- - TRBJ2-7 TRBV7-2 TGTGCCAGCAGCTTCGGGGGCGGGAGCTCCTACGAGCAGTACTTC CASSFGGGSSYEQYF
- few TRBJ1-1 TRBV28 TGTGCCAGCAGGGGGGCCGGGAACACTGAAGCTTTCTTT CASRGAGNTEAFF
TRBD1 - TRBJ2-5 TRBV19 TGTGCCAGTAGTATAGCACAGGGGTTCCAAGAGACCCAGTACTTC CASSIAQGFQETQYF
- - TRBJ2-2 TRBV29-1 TGCAGCGTTGAAAAGGAGGGGTATGGCACCGGGGAGCTGTTTTTT CSVEKEGYGTGELFF
TRBD1 - TRBJ2-7 TRBV30 TGTGCCTGGGGCCCCCGACAGGGGGCGGTGGCCGAGCAGTACTTC CAWGPRQGAVAEQYF
- - TRBJ1-6 TRBV30 TGTGCCTGCCCCGGGGCGGGGGATTCACCCCTCCACTTT CACPGAGDSPLHF
- - TRBJ1-1 TRBV12-3/TRBV12-4 TGTGCCAGCAGTTTAAATCGGTACACTGAAGCTTTCTTT CASSLNRYTEAFF
TRBD2 - TRBJ2-1 TRBV27 TGTGCCAGCAGTGACCATTCTAGCGGGAGAGGGTCCTACAATGAGCAGTTCTTC CASSDHSSGRGSYNEQFF
- - TRBJ2-1 TRBV7-3 TGTGCCAGCAGCTTCTCACGGGGAAATGAGCAGTTCTTC CASSFSRGNEQFF
TRBD2 - TRBJ2-7 TRBV3-1/TRBV3-2 TGTGCCAGCAGCCAAGGGACTAGCGGGAGCGGGTCCTACGAGCAGTACTTC CASSQGTSGSGSYEQYF
- - TRBJ1-1 TRBV29-1 TGCAGCGTTGCGGCCGGGGGAATGAGGGTCTGGGGCACTGAAGCTTTCTTT CSVAAGGMRVWGTEAFF
- - TRBJ1-3 TRBV5-1 TGCGCCAGCAGCTTGGAGGTCAGCGCCTCTGGAAACACCATATATTTT CASSLEVSASGNTIYF
TRBD2 - TRBJ2-1 TRBV7-3 TGTGCCAGCAGCCAATCAGCGGGATCCCACAATGAGCAGTTCTTC CASSQSAGSHNEQFF
- once TRBJ2-7 TRBV4-2 TGTGCCAGCAGCCAATTGCAGGCTTCCGAGCAGTACTTC CASSQLQASEQYF
TRBD1 - TRBJ1-1 TRBV6-2/TRBV6-3 TGTGCCAGCAGTTTCGGACAGGGACTGAACACTGAAGCTTTCTTT CASSFGQGLNTEAFF
TRBD2 - TRBJ2-7 TRBV5-1 TGCGCCAGCAGCTTGGACTCCAGCGGGAGAAATACCTACGAGCAGTACTTC CASSLDSSGRNTYEQYF
TRBD1 - TRBJ1-2 TRBV5-6 TGTGCCAGCAGCTACGGACAGGGAGGGTATGGCTACACCTTC CASSYGQGGYGYTF
- - TRBJ1-2 TRBV28 TGTGCCAGCAGTTTCGGTCGAGGCTACACCTTC CASSFGRGYTF
- - TRBJ2-1 TRBV29-1 TGCAGCGTAGCCAGGGTCGTGAACAATGAGCAGTTCTTC CSVARVVNNEQFF
- - TRBJ2-7 TRBV30 TGTGCCTCGACCGACACCTACGAGCAGTACTTC CASTDTYEQYF
TRBD1 - TRBJ2-7 TRBV14 TGTGCCAGCAGCCTACCCGGGACAGGGGGCCGTGCCCAGTACTTC CASSLPGTGGRAQYF
- - TRBJ1-6 TRBV28 TGTGCCAGCAGTTTAACTCATTCACCCCTCCACTTT CASSLTHSPLHF
TRBD1 - TRBJ1-5 TRBV7-2 TGTGCCAGCAGCGCCAAAACAGGGGCTGGTCAGCCCCAGCATTTT CASSAKTGAGQPQHF
TRBD1 - TRBJ2-2 TRBV29-1 TGCAGCGTTCGGGACAGGGGGGCCACCGGGGAGCTGTTTTTT CSVRDRGATGELFF
- - TRBJ2-3 TRBV28 TGTGCCAGCAGTTCCGGTGAGGGAAGAACAGATACGCAGTATTTT CASSSGEGRTDTQYF
TRBD1 - TRBJ2-2 TRBV10-2 TGCGCCAGCAGGGGACAGGGAAAGGCCGGGGAGCTGTTTTTT CASRGQGKAGELFF
TRBD1 - TRBJ2-2 TRBV2 TGTGCCAGCACCCAGGACAGGGCGGACACCGGGGAGCTGTTTTTT CASTQDRADTGELFF
TRBD1 - TRBJ1-4 TRBV14 TGTGCCAGCAGCCCGACAGGGCGCGGTAATGAAAAACTGTTTTTT CASSPTGRGNEKLFF
- - TRBJ2-2 TRBV7-8 TGTGCCAGCAGCTTAGTCCAGTCCCCCCGGGCGGGCACCGGGGAGCTGTTTTTT CASSLVQSPRAGTGELFF
TRBD1 - TRBJ1-3 TRBV10-2 TGCGCCAGCAGAGGGACAGGGGCCGGAAACACCATATATTTT CASRGTGAGNTIYF
- - TRBJ1-2 TRBV5-4 TGTGCCAGCAGCCCGCACGGACAGCTTCTCGATGGCTACACCTTC CASSPHGQLLDGYTF
- - TRBJ2-1 TRBV27 TGTGCCAGCTTCTTCACTCTAAGCTCCTACAATGAGCAGTTCTTC CASFFTLSSYNEQFF